This T cell receptor (beta chain) is from a study of vaccination effects on CD4 cells after COVID-19. Study-wide results and caveats: Only 1 of 255 vaccine-induced clones from healthy vaccinees cross-reacted with common cold coronaviruses.

The table came from immunoSEQ multiplex PCR; TCRdb's copy has only in-frame clones and leaves some out. In the table there are some 31,000 clones, roughly 72% of which are singletons. To note about this clone: Its target is unknown.

In the ViraFEST assay, antigen-specific CD4+ clonotypes were identified by expansion after peptide-pool stimulation. Culture lasted about 11 days before CD4+ T cell isolation. Vaccinees lacked prior SARS-CoV-2 infection and tested negative for nucleocapsid antibodies. There are 13 residues in the CDR3. J gave up 11 bases and V 2 bases, and 5 bases lay outside the gene matches. Per germline, CDR1 MNHEY and CDR2 SVGEGT. The sample consisted of CD4+ T cells from PBMCs cultured with HCoV-OC43 spike peptides, taken before COVID-19 vaccination. As for subset: HCoV-OC43 spike overlapping peptide pool stimulation. V gene TRBV6-2 or TRBV6-3 combines with J gene TRBJ2-2; 7 bases fit TRBD1. This clonotype was obtained from a human donor who received a COVID-19 vaccine. CDR3 DNA: TGTGCCAGCAGTTACCAACAGGGGAAAGAGCTGTTTTTT. Translation gives CASSYQQGKELFF.